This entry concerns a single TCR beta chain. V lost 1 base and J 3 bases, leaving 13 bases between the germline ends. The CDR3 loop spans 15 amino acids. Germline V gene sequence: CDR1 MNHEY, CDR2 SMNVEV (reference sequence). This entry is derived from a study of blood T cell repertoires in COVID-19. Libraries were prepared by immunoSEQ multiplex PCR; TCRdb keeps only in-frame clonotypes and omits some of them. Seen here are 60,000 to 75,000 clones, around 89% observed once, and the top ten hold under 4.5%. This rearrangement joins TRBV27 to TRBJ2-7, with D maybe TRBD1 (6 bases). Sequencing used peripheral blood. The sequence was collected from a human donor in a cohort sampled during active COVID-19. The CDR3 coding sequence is TGTGCCAGCAGTTTATTGCAGGGGAGTTACTACGAGCAGTACTTC. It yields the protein CASSLLQGSYYEQYF.